The 20 T cell receptor beta chains in this list originate from one sample, sequenced in a study of regulatory T cells in long-lasting Graves disease. Time point reported: newly diagnosed GD, antithyroid drugs for less than 3 months. Making the TCR library involved RNA that had been extracted from PBMCs. Through Arm-PCR of CDR3 regions and iRepertoire HTBI primers, TCR beta libraries were built. TCRdb passed the multiplex PCR reads through MiXCR, listing each CDR3 protein once. The data contain 550,000 to 650,000 distinct CDR3 sequences, roughly a sixth of them singletons. Separately, the same data were catalogued under a study of T cells in Graves' hyperthyroidism and ophthalmopathy.

The sample here was peripheral blood mononuclear cells (PBMCs), taken at new diagnosis, from a patient treated with antithyroid drugs. The receptors stem from a man aged 18-30 years with Graves disease.

This clonotype was recorded many times. The CDR3 loop is CSARRAGSNQPQHF. CDR3 sequence (DNA): TGCAGTGCCAGGCGTGCAGGTAGCAATCAGCCCCAGCATTTT. The V and J genes are TRBV20-1 and TRBJ1-5; no reliable D call. This CDR3 is 14 amino acids long. Germline V CDR1 and CDR2: DFQATT, SNEGSKA (reference sequence). V lost 6 bases to trimming and J lost 0 bases, with 12 bases between them.

This clonotype was found many times. The V and J genes are TRBV6-5 and TRBJ1-2, with a possible D match to TRBD1 (5 bases). Germline values: CDR1 MNHEY, CDR2 SVGAGI. V was cut by 4 bases and J by 4 bases, with 16 bases left in between. The CDR3 contains 15 residues. CDR3 DNA sequence: TGTGCCAGCAGTTCAGTGCAGGGCCTCGGCTATGGCTACACCTTC. Translated: CASSSVQGLGYGYTF.

This clonotype was counted ten times or more. The chain employs TRBV12-3 or TRBV12-4 and TRBJ2-1, with D tentatively TRBD1 (6 bases). CDR3 size: 17 residues. Trimming stripped 5 bases from V and 0 bases from J, with 17 bases between. The DNA for the CDR3 is TGTGCCAGCAGTCTGACAGGCTGGACTGTCTCCTACAATGAGCAGTTCTTC. As protein: CASSLTGWTVSYNEQFF.

This clonotype was found a few times. This chain links TRBV9 with TRBJ2-5; the D gene is possibly TRBD1 (6 bases). The V end was cut by 0 bases, the J end by 1 base, with 10 bases between. The CDR3 extends over 15 amino acids. Germline V gene lookup returns CDR1 SGDLS and CDR2 YYNGEE. The CDR3 protein is CASSVEGTFQETQYF. CDR3 DNA: TGTGCCAGCAGCGTAGAAGGGACATTCCAAGAGACCCAGTACTTC.

This clonotype has ten or more counts. This chain joins TRBV2 and TRBJ2-5, with D perhaps matching TRBD1 or TRBD2 (5 bases each). The CDR3 consists of 13 residues. Germline CDR1 is SNHLY and CDR2 is FYNNEI. The V and J ends lost 7 bases and 2 bases respectively, with 11 bases between them. CDR3 protein: CASKGLAQETQYF. Written as DNA, the CDR3 is TGTGCCAGCAAGGGGCTAGCACAAGAGACCCAGTACTTC.

V and J are TRBV20-1 and TRBJ1-6; 7 nucleotides match TRBD1. The CDR3 contains 17 residues. Germline CDR1 DFQATT, CDR2 SNEGSKA (reference sequence). V lost 1 base and J lost 9; bases outside the gene matches: 15. CDR3 nucleotide sequence: TGCAGTGCTAGAGGCAGGGGGGTGGTGCGGGGTGGTTCACCCCTCCACTTT. This codes for CSARGRGVVRGGSPLHF.

CDR3 nucleotide sequence: TGTGCCAGCAGCCCCTTTCCGGGACAGACCTTCTCCTACGAGCAGTACTTC. It yields the protein CASSPFPGQTFSYEQYF. This rearrangement joins TRBV11-2 to TRBJ2-7; TRBD1 matches at 7 bases. Trimming took 5 bases from V and 0 from J; bases not matched to a gene: 13. CDR1 and CDR2 from the germline V gene are SGHAT and FQNNGV. The CDR3 extends over 17 amino acids.

The rearrangement uses TRBV28 and TRBJ1-2, with D uncertain. Trimming pared 4 bases from V and 8 bases from J, leaving 8 bases between. The CDR3 has 11 amino acids. Germline-derived CDR1 and CDR2 are MDHEN and SYDVKM. CDR3 sequence: CASSWVLGYTF. As DNA, the CDR3 is TGTGCCAGCAGTTGGGTACTCGGCTACACCTTC.

Many counts were recorded for this clonotype. V usage is TRBV20-1 and J usage is TRBJ2-1; 12 bases align to TRBD2. Germline trimming cut 1 base from V and 8 bases from J; bases unmatched to any gene: 9. The CDR3 runs 16 residues. The germline V gene has CDR1 DFQATT and CDR2 SNEGSKA (reference sequence). As DNA, the CDR3 is TGCAGTGCTAGAGTCACTAGCGGGAGGCAGTGGGATGAGCAGTTCTTC. This encodes CSARVTSGRQWDEQFF.

Ten or more counts support this clonotype. The CDR3 loop is CASSLALVGGFTDTQYF. CDR3 nucleotides: TGCGCCAGCAGCTTGGCCCTGGTTGGTGGATTCACAGATACGCAGTATTTT. This chain joins TRBV5-1 and TRBJ2-3; no reliable D call. Trimming removed 0 bases at V and 2 bases at J, with 16 bases between. This CDR3 is built from 17 residues. Germline V gives CDR1 SGHRS, CDR2 YFSETQ.

This clonotype was counted at least ten times. This chain connects TRBV15 to TRBJ2-3, with TRBD2 matching over 9 bases. This CDR3 has 17 residues. V shed 3 bases, J shed 2 bases, and the junction held 9 bases outside the gene matches. The germline V gene has CDR1 LNHNV and CDR2 YYDKDF (reference sequence). The CDR3 reads CATSSAPSGAVTDTQYF. The CDR3 DNA reads TGTGCCACCAGCAGCGCCCCTAGCGGGGCTGTCACAGATACGCAGTATTTT.

This clonotype was counted at least ten times. V usage is TRBV28 and J usage is TRBJ2-3, with a possible D match to TRBD1 (8 bases). Trimming removed 6 bases at V and 7 bases at J, with 26 bases between. Germline V gene data show CDR1 as MDHEN and CDR2 as SYDVKM. CDR3 length equals 17 residues. The CDR3 protein is CASSSPGGQEHTNTQYF. DNA for the CDR3: TGTGCCAGCAGCTCCCCGGGGGGACAGGAGCATACAAATACGCAGTATTTT.

This clonotype came up a few times. This chain uses TRBV7-2 with TRBJ2-2; D is uncertain. This CDR3 is 15 amino acids long. Germline V gives CDR1 SGHTA, CDR2 FQGNSA. V was trimmed by 4 bases and J by 1 base, leaving 10 bases between them. The CDR3 here is CASSSKRMNTGELFF. The DNA of the CDR3 is TGTGCCAGCAGCTCCAAGAGAATGAACACCGGGGAGCTGTTTTTT.

This clonotype was detected only a few times. This chain connects TRBV12-3 or TRBV12-4 to TRBJ1-1; D is uncertain. The CDR3 length is 13 residues. Trimming took off 10 bases at V and 1 base at J, with 13 bases between the two ends. For the CDR3, the DNA is TGTGCCACCGCCCGGGGAGAGAACACTGAAGCTTTCTTT. Residues: CATARGENTEAFF.

This clonotype has at least ten counts. V is TRBV2 and J is TRBJ2-1; D may match TRBD1 or TRBD2 (5 bases each). Looked up from germline, CDR1 is SNHLY and CDR2 is FYNNEI. This CDR3 has 14 amino acids. Trimming stripped 6 bases from V and 6 bases from J, with 15 bases between. This chain's CDR3 is CASSAFGTTNEQFF. The CDR3 DNA sequence: TGTGCCAGCAGCGCCTTCGGGACCACCAATGAGCAGTTCTTC.

This clonotype was found a few times. The chain carries TRBV3-1 and TRBJ1-4, with D hard to call. Germline V CDR1 and CDR2: LGHDT, YNNKEL (reference sequence). There are 14 residues in the CDR3. Trimming took off 4 bases at V and 8 bases at J, with 14 bases between the two ends. The CDR3 nucleotides read TGTGCCAGCAGCCCGCGTATCACCAAAGAAAAACTGTTTTTT. Translation: CASSPRITKEKLFF.

This clonotype was picked up a small number of times. The gene calls are TRBV12-3 or TRBV12-4 and TRBJ2-7, with D hard to call. CDR3 size: 16 residues. V shed 6 bases and J shed 0 bases, with 18 bases lying between them. In DNA, the CDR3 is TGTGCCAGCAGCCAAGGCAGGCGGTTTGTCTCCTACGAGCAGTACTTC. Protein product: CASSQGRRFVSYEQYF.

For this clonotype: The junction departs from the called germline gene at one end, perhaps through a read error. The rearrangement links TRBV27 to TRBJ1-5; D remains unclear. The germline V gene encodes CDR1 MNHEY and CDR2 SMNVEV (reference sequence). This CDR3 is built from 16 residues. DNA for the CDR3: TGTGCCAGCAGTTCTTTTGCCGTACACAGCAATCAGCCCCAGCGTTTT. Protein: CASSSFAVHSNQPQRF.

This clonotype was seen a handful of times. The chain links TRBV6-2 or TRBV6-3 to TRBJ2-2, with 7 bases lining up with TRBD1. Germline CDR1 reads MNHEY; CDR2 reads SVGEGT. J lost 3 bases, V lost 3 bases, and 13 bases had no gene match. This CDR3 comprises 18 residues. CDR3 amino acids: CASSYSPTGTVHTGELFF. The DNA for the CDR3 is TGTGCCAGCAGTTATTCACCCACCGGGACAGTTCACACCGGGGAGCTGTTTTTT.

This clonotype has a count of ten or more. The CDR3 spells CASSTPANSYNEQFF. CDR3 sequence (DNA): TGTGCCAGCAGTACCCCGGCCAACTCCTACAATGAGCAGTTCTTC. J is TRBJ2-1 and V is TRBV6-1; D remains unclear. Germline V gene lookup returns CDR1 MNHNS and CDR2 SASEGT. The CDR3 length is 15 residues. Trimming stripped 5 bases from V and 0 bases from J, with 11 bases between.